The rows below give T cell receptor beta chains drawn from one sample of a study of Graves' ophthalmopathy and Graves' hyperthyroidism. A single record per CDR3 protein comes from TCRdb applying MiXCR to the multiplex PCR reads. The profile shows some 47,000 distinct CDR3 sequences, over 40% of them singletons. The sequenced sample consisted of peripheral blood. The receptor source for this set is an adult man with Graves' ophthalmopathy. Each CDR3 is given with its conserved first and last residue. Each record gives: CDR3 protein, CDR3 DNA, V gene, clone size, J gene, D gene. The D gene is left open where the match is weak. Some rows have no size entry. The others give once, few or many, or a class for an expanded clone.

cdr3_aa: CSANTGNEQTYGYTF; cdr3_nt: TGCAGTGCTAATACAGGCAATGAGCAGACCTATGGCTACACCTTC; v_call: TRBV20-1; clone_size: -; j_call: TRBJ1-2; d_call: -
cdr3_aa: CASSPPLAGGDEQYF; cdr3_nt: TGTGCCAGCTCACCACCTCTAGCGGGAGGGGACGAGCAGTACTTC; v_call: TRBV18; clone_size: many; j_call: TRBJ2-7; d_call: TRBD2
cdr3_aa: CASSPTGRLPGLAGGEETQYF; cdr3_nt: TGTGCCAGCAGCCCGACGGGGCGGTTGCCGGGACTAGCGGGGGGGGAAGAGACCCAGTACTTC; v_call: TRBV9; clone_size: many; j_call: TRBJ2-5; d_call: TRBD2
cdr3_aa: CSAGQPNEQFF; cdr3_nt: TGCAGTGCTGGGCAGCCCAATGAGCAGTTCTTC; v_call: TRBV20-1; clone_size: few; j_call: TRBJ2-1; d_call: -
cdr3_aa: CASNVGGQGGRTDMQYF; cdr3_nt: TGTGCCAGCAACGTAGGGGGACAAGGGGGACGGACAGATATGCAGTATTTT; v_call: TRBV9; clone_size: -; j_call: TRBJ2-3; d_call: -
cdr3_aa: CASSQDRRGIYNEQFF; cdr3_nt: TGTGCCAGCAGCCAAGATCGACGGGGCATATACAATGAGCAGTTCTTC; v_call: TRBV4-2; clone_size: many; j_call: TRBJ2-1; d_call: -
cdr3_aa: CASSLERISYEEYF; cdr3_nt: TGTGCCAGCAGCTTAGAACGGATCTCCTACGAGGAGTACTTC; v_call: TRBV11-2; clone_size: -; j_call: TRBJ2-7; d_call: -
cdr3_aa: CASSLGRGANQPQHF; cdr3_nt: TGTGCCAGCAGCTTGGGCAGGGGGGCCAATCAGCCCCAGCATTTT; v_call: TRBV5-5; clone_size: many; j_call: TRBJ1-5; d_call: TRBD1
cdr3_aa: CSARDRWRESYNEQFF; cdr3_nt: TGCAGTGCTAGAGATCGTTGGCGGGAATCCTACAATGAGCAGTTCTTC; v_call: TRBV20-1; clone_size: -; j_call: TRBJ2-1; d_call: -
cdr3_aa: CSARDLSRESSPLHF; cdr3_nt: TGCAGTGCTAGAGATTTAAGCAGGGAAAGTTCACCCCTCCACTTT; v_call: TRBV20-1; clone_size: -; j_call: TRBJ1-6; d_call: -
cdr3_aa: CASSLGGGRASNEQFF; cdr3_nt: TGTGCCAGTAGCCTCGGTGGTGGGAGGGCCAGCAATGAGCAGTTCTTC; v_call: TRBV19; clone_size: once; j_call: TRBJ2-1; d_call: TRBD2
cdr3_aa: CASSREGTGGTIYF; cdr3_nt: TGTGCCAGTAGTAGAGAAGGGACAGGGGGCACCATATATTTT; v_call: TRBV19; clone_size: -; j_call: TRBJ1-3; d_call: TRBD1
cdr3_aa: CASSLAPGDYNEQFF; cdr3_nt: TGTGCCAGCAGCTTAGCGCCCGGGGACTACAATGAGCAGTTCTTC; v_call: TRBV7-2; clone_size: -; j_call: TRBJ2-1; d_call: -
cdr3_aa: CAWSPRDNEQFF; cdr3_nt: TGTGCCTGGAGCCCGAGGGACAATGAGCAGTTCTTC; v_call: TRBV30; clone_size: once; j_call: TRBJ2-1; d_call: -
cdr3_aa: CASSRRDSAHNEQFF; cdr3_nt: TGCGCCAGCAGCCGCCGGGACAGTGCACACAATGAGCAGTTCTTC; v_call: TRBV5-1; clone_size: -; j_call: TRBJ2-1; d_call: TRBD1
cdr3_aa: CASSIAGTAYEQYF; cdr3_nt: TGTGCCAGTAGTATAGCCGGGACCGCCTACGAGCAGTACTTC; v_call: TRBV19; clone_size: few; j_call: TRBJ2-7; d_call: -
cdr3_aa: CSASGQGVSYEQYF; cdr3_nt: TGCAGTGCCAGCGGACAGGGGGTTTCCTACGAGCAGTACTTC; v_call: TRBV20-1; clone_size: -; j_call: TRBJ2-7; d_call: TRBD1
cdr3_aa: CSAPRTGRAYEQYF; cdr3_nt: TGCAGTGCCCCTCGGACAGGGAGGGCCTACGAGCAGTACTTC; v_call: TRBV20-1; clone_size: few; j_call: TRBJ2-7; d_call: -
cdr3_aa: CAISASRGGGQGTTDTQYF; cdr3_nt: TGTGCCATCAGTGCGTCGAGGGGAGGGGGACAGGGGACCACAGATACGCAGTATTTT; v_call: TRBV10-3; clone_size: -; j_call: TRBJ2-3; d_call: TRBD1
cdr3_aa: CAISVSGNEQFF; cdr3_nt: TGTGCCATCAGTGTTAGCGGGAATGAGCAGTTCTTC; v_call: TRBV10-3; clone_size: once; j_call: TRBJ2-1; d_call: TRBD2
cdr3_aa: CASSLRGGRATAGVGYNEQFF; cdr3_nt: TGTGCCAGCAGCCTAAGGGGGGGGAGGGCAACGGCGGGAGTGGGCTACAATGAGCAGTTCTTC; v_call: TRBV7-8; clone_size: -; j_call: TRBJ2-1; d_call: -
cdr3_aa: CASRMTGSGNTF; cdr3_nt: TGTGCCAGTAGAATGACAGGCTCTGGAAACACCTTC; v_call: TRBV19; clone_size: -; j_call: TRBJ1-2; d_call: -
cdr3_aa: CATSDSRLTDTQYF; cdr3_nt: TGTGCCACCAGTGACTCTCGCCTCACAGATACGCAGTATTTT; v_call: TRBV15; clone_size: -; j_call: TRBJ2-3; d_call: -
cdr3_aa: CASSPWDSYEQYF; cdr3_nt: TGTGCCAGCAGCCCTTGGGACAGTTACGAACAGTACTTC; v_call: TRBV7-3; clone_size: once; j_call: TRBJ2-7; d_call: TRBD1
cdr3_aa: CASSIRRERYEQYF; cdr3_nt: TGTGCCAGTAGTATACGTAGGGAACGCTACGAGCAGTACTTC; v_call: TRBV19; clone_size: few; j_call: TRBJ2-7; d_call: -
cdr3_aa: CSARDGRTYEQYF; cdr3_nt: TGCAGTGCTAGAGATGGACGGACCTACGAGCAGTACTTC; v_call: TRBV20-1; clone_size: -; j_call: TRBJ2-7; d_call: -
cdr3_aa: CSVNPTPQHPQHF; cdr3_nt: TGCAGTGTCAACCCGACACCCCAGCATCCCCAGCATTTT; v_call: TRBV20-1; clone_size: -; j_call: TRBJ1-5; d_call: -
cdr3_aa: CSARDRRAPRPTISSTEAFF; cdr3_nt: TGCAGTGCTAGAGATCGTAGGGCGCCGCGCCCTACGATCTCTAGCACTGAAGCTTTCTTT; v_call: TRBV20-1; clone_size: -; j_call: TRBJ1-1; d_call: -
cdr3_aa: CASSLVAGGTDTQYF; cdr3_nt: TGCGCCAGCAGCTTGGTAGCGGGAGGCACAGATACGCAGTATTTT; v_call: TRBV5-1; clone_size: few; j_call: TRBJ2-3; d_call: TRBD2
cdr3_aa: CASSLGTGGYQPQHF; cdr3_nt: TGTGCCAGCAGCCTGGGGACAGGGGGCTATCAGCCCCAGCATTTT; v_call: TRBV3-1; clone_size: many; j_call: TRBJ1-5; d_call: TRBD1
cdr3_aa: CSAREELAGVKSEAFF; cdr3_nt: TGCAGTGCTAGAGAGGAGCTAGCGGGGGTTAAATCTGAAGCTTTCTTT; v_call: TRBV20-1; clone_size: -; j_call: TRBJ1-1; d_call: -
cdr3_aa: CASSYRRSRSYEQYF; cdr3_nt: TGTGCCAGCAGTTACAGACGGTCCAGGAGTTACGAGCAGTACTTC; v_call: TRBV6-6; clone_size: many; j_call: TRBJ2-7; d_call: -
cdr3_aa: CASSLSSYEQYF; cdr3_nt: TGCGCCAGCAGCTTGAGCTCCTACGAGCAGTACTTC; v_call: TRBV5-1; clone_size: medium-sized; j_call: TRBJ2-7; d_call: -
cdr3_aa: CASSRADSNYGYTF; cdr3_nt: TGTGCCAGTAGCCGAGCGGACAGCAACTATGGCTACACCTTC; v_call: TRBV19; clone_size: -; j_call: TRBJ1-2; d_call: -
cdr3_aa: CASSVEGGPYNEQFF; cdr3_nt: TGTGCCAGCAGCGTAGAGGGGGGGCCCTACAATGAGCAGTTCTTC; v_call: TRBV9; clone_size: -; j_call: TRBJ2-1; d_call: -
cdr3_aa: CASSLSSSYSNQPQHF; cdr3_nt: TGTGCCAGCAGTTTATCTAGCAGTTATAGCAATCAGCCCCAGCATTTT; v_call: TRBV28; clone_size: many; j_call: TRBJ1-5; d_call: -
cdr3_aa: CASSLADGLQVNEQFF; cdr3_nt: TGCGCCAGCAGCTTGGCCGATGGACTTCAGGTCAATGAGCAGTTCTTC; v_call: TRBV5-1; clone_size: -; j_call: TRBJ2-1; d_call: -
cdr3_aa: CVSRDGGSYNEQFF; cdr3_nt: TGTGTCAGCAGAGACGGGGGCTCCTACAATGAGCAGTTCTTC; v_call: TRBV7-9; clone_size: -; j_call: TRBJ2-1; d_call: -
cdr3_aa: CGARRGLTGGLFF; cdr3_nt: TGCGGTGCTCGTCGGGGACTCACCGGGGGGCTGTTTTTT; v_call: TRBV20-1; clone_size: -; j_call: TRBJ2-2; d_call: -
cdr3_aa: CASTPPRQGSNEQFF; cdr3_nt: TGCGCCAGCACCCCTCCTCGACAGGGCAGCAATGAGCAGTTCTTC; v_call: TRBV5-1; clone_size: many; j_call: TRBJ2-1; d_call: TRBD1
cdr3_aa: CATSENERGNQETQYF; cdr3_nt: TGTGCCACCAGTGAAAATGAGCGGGGGAACCAAGAGACCCAGTACTTC; v_call: TRBV24-1; clone_size: -; j_call: TRBJ2-5; d_call: TRBD2
cdr3_aa: CASTYRDGYGYTF; cdr3_nt: TGTGCCAGTACCTACAGGGACGGCTATGGCTACACCTTC; v_call: TRBV19; clone_size: medium-sized; j_call: TRBJ1-2; d_call: -
cdr3_aa: CASSPATREQYF; cdr3_nt: TGTGCCAGCTCACCTGCGACGCGCGAGCAGTACTTC; v_call: TRBV18; clone_size: many; j_call: TRBJ2-7; d_call: -
cdr3_aa: CSVVGGRAGWHEQFF; cdr3_nt: TGCAGCGTTGTGGGCGGGAGGGCCGGCTGGCATGAGCAGTTCTTC; v_call: TRBV29-1; clone_size: -; j_call: TRBJ2-1; d_call: TRBD2
cdr3_aa: CASSLSSGSYEQYF; cdr3_nt: TGTGCCAGCAGTTTGAGTAGCGGGAGTTACGAGCAGTACTTC; v_call: TRBV12-3/TRBV12-4; clone_size: many; j_call: TRBJ2-7; d_call: TRBD2
cdr3_aa: CVSSEGVAGAYNEQFF; cdr3_nt: TGTGTCAGCAGTGAAGGGGTAGCGGGGGCCTACAATGAGCAGTTCTTC; v_call: TRBV25-1; clone_size: many; j_call: TRBJ2-1; d_call: TRBD2
cdr3_aa: CASRSEPGGTGELFF; cdr3_nt: TGTGCCAGCAGGAGCGAACCGGGGGGCACCGGGGAGCTGTTTTTT; v_call: TRBV6-5; clone_size: many; j_call: TRBJ2-2; d_call: TRBD2
cdr3_aa: CASSEGGMEDTQYF; cdr3_nt: TGTGCCAGCAGCGAGGGCGGGATGGAAGATACGCAGTATTTT; v_call: TRBV9; clone_size: -; j_call: TRBJ2-3; d_call: -
cdr3_aa: CASSRGQETQYF; cdr3_nt: TGTGCCAGCAGCCGGGGCCAAGAGACCCAGTATTTT; v_call: TRBV7-2; clone_size: -; j_call: TRBJ2-3; d_call: -
cdr3_aa: CASSRGGGSYGYTF; cdr3_nt: TGCGCCAGCAGCAGGGGCGGGGGGAGCTATGGCTACACCTTC; v_call: TRBV4-1; clone_size: many; j_call: TRBJ1-2; d_call: -
cdr3_aa: CANSLARERGNEQYF; cdr3_nt: TGTGCCAACAGCTTGGCGCGGGAGCGGGGCAATGAGCAGTACTTC; v_call: TRBV5-4; clone_size: -; j_call: TRBJ2-7; d_call: TRBD2
cdr3_aa: CATSDLESSGMRETQYF; cdr3_nt: TGTGCCACCAGTGACCTGGAGAGTAGCGGGATGAGAGAGACCCAGTACTTC; v_call: TRBV24-1; clone_size: -; j_call: TRBJ2-5; d_call: TRBD2
cdr3_aa: CASSSRGGTEAFF; cdr3_nt: TGTGCCAGCAGCTCAAGGGGCGGTACTGAAGCTTTCTTT; v_call: TRBV7-3; clone_size: once; j_call: TRBJ1-1; d_call: -
cdr3_aa: CSQDSGDLTDTQYF; cdr3_nt: TGCAGCCAAGATAGTGGGGATTTAACAGATACGCAGTATTTT; v_call: TRBV29-1; clone_size: -; j_call: TRBJ2-3; d_call: -
cdr3_aa: CASSLNMETQYF; cdr3_nt: TGTGCCAGCAGCCTCAACATGGAGACCCAGTACTTC; v_call: TRBV3-1; clone_size: many; j_call: TRBJ2-5; d_call: -
cdr3_aa: CASVKDSSAYEQYF; cdr3_nt: TGCGCCAGCGTAAAGGACAGTTCCGCCTACGAGCAGTACTTC; v_call: TRBV5-1; clone_size: -; j_call: TRBJ2-7; d_call: -
cdr3_aa: CASSPQGLLMNTEAFF; cdr3_nt: TGTGCCAGCAGCCCCCAGGGGCTCCTCATGAACACTGAAGCTTTCTTT; v_call: TRBV14; clone_size: -; j_call: TRBJ1-1; d_call: -
cdr3_aa: CASSLGEGQGSYEQYF; cdr3_nt: TGTGCCAGCAGCTTGGGAGAGGGACAGGGGTCCTACGAGCAGTACTTC; v_call: TRBV5-8; clone_size: many; j_call: TRBJ2-7; d_call: TRBD1